These 31 T cell receptor beta chains were sequenced from one sample in a study of blood T cell repertoires in COVID-19. Generated by immunoSEQ multiplex PCR, the TCRdb table keeps only in-frame clones and is missing some. Here the sample spans about 300,000 clones, 80% to 90% being singletons. Input material: peripheral blood. The origin of the receptors is a woman aged 40 to 55 who had recovered from COVID-19.

The gene calls are TRBV5-1 and TRBJ1-1; no reliable D call. This CDR3 is built from 15 residues. Germline V gives CDR1 SGHRS, CDR2 YFSETQ. The V end lost 4 bases, the J end lost 3 bases, and 16 bases lay between the germline ends. The CDR3 loop reads CASSDVGVGDTEAFF. CDR3 coding DNA: TGCGCCAGCAGCGATGTTGGCGTTGGAGACACTGAAGCTTTCTTT. The entire variable domain, with the rest obtained from reference TRBV5-1 and TRBJ1-1, is as follows: KAGVTQTPRYLIKTRGQQVTLSCSPISGHRSVSWYQQTPGQGLQFLFEYFSETQRNKGNFPGRFSGRQFSNSRSEMNVSTLELGDSALYLCASSDVGVGDTEAFFGQGTRLTVV.

V is TRBV6-1 and J is TRBJ1-2; 7 positions match TRBD1. Unmatched junction bases numbered 8, after V lost 0 bases and J lost 4 bases. CDR1 is MNHNS and CDR2 is SASEGT in the germline V gene. The CDR3 length is 16 residues. The CDR3 nucleotides read TGTGCCAGCAGTGAAGCGCTGATTAGACAGGGCTATGGCTACACCTTC. Translating it yields CASSEALIRQGYGYTF.

This sequence joins TRBV2 and TRBJ2-1; TRBD2 is a possible D gene (6 bases). The CDR3 spans 16 residues. V gave up 2 bases and J gave up 8 bases, with 19 bases separating them. CDR1 is SNHLY and CDR2 is FYNNEI in the germline V gene. The CDR3 nucleotides read TGTGCCAGCAGTGAAATGTCGGGGGAGCCCGGGGATGAGCAGTTCTTC. Residues: CASSEMSGEPGDEQFF.

The rearrangement uses TRBV7-2 and TRBJ1-3; D not certain. Trimming left V 0 bases short and J 0 bases short, with 9 bases between. CDR3 length: 16 amino acids. Germline loops: CDR1 SGHTA, CDR2 FQGNSA. This CDR3 is CASSLAPGSSGNTIYF. The CDR3 DNA follows: TGTGCCAGCAGCTTAGCGCCCGGGAGCTCTGGAAACACCATATATTTT.

V is TRBV10-2 and J is TRBJ1-2; D is perhaps TRBD1 (5 bases). Trimming stripped 4 bases from V and 6 bases from J, with 18 bases between. Per germline, CDR1 WSHSY and CDR2 SAAADI. The CDR3 sequence is 15 residues long. CDR3 in amino acids: CASSVNAATGDGYTF. CDR3 in DNA: TGCGCCAGCAGTGTTAACGCCGCGACGGGGGATGGCTACACCTTC.

J is TRBJ1-1 and V is TRBV3-1 (or the pseudogene TRBV3-2), with D perhaps TRBD1 (5 bases). In germline, CDR1 is LGHDT, CDR2 YNNKEL (reference sequence). V was clipped by 3 bases and J by 1 base, with 9 bases between them. The CDR3 consists of 14 residues. CDR3 DNA: TGTGCCAGCAGCCAGTTAGACAGGAACACTGAAGCTTTCTTT. The encoded protein is CASSQLDRNTEAFF.

As concerns this clone: Additional DNA sequences in this sample encode the identical CDR3. The chain has TRBV6-5 and TRBJ1-3, with D perhaps matching TRBD1 (5 bases). Germline V lookup: CDR1 MNHEY, CDR2 SVGAGI. V was shortened by 6 bases and J by 2 bases, with 8 bases between the two germline ends. The CDR3 is 13 residues long. CDR3 loop: CASRQGPGNTIYF. CDR3 nucleotides: TGTGCCAGCAGGCAGGGTCCTGGAAACACCATATATTTT.

The CDR3 DNA reads TGCGCCAGCAGCAAAGTGTCGGGAGGTAACTATGGCTACACCTTC. It yields the protein CASSKVSGGNYGYTF. The V and J genes are TRBV5-1 and TRBJ1-2; D is uncertain. Trimming pared 4 bases from V and 1 base from J, leaving 14 bases between. This CDR3 is 15 amino acids long. CDR1 is SGHRS, CDR2 YFSETQ, per germline. Supplemented by reference TRBV5-1 and TRBJ1-2, the full variable domain reads KAGVTQTPRYLIKTRGQQVTLSCSPISGHRSVSWYQQTPGQGLQFLFEYFSETQRNKGNFPGRFSGRQFSNSRSEMNVSTLELGDSALYLCASSKVSGGNYGYTFGSGTRLTVV.

V is TRBV7-6 and J is TRBJ1-1; perhaps TRBD1 as D (6 bases). V lost 5 bases and J 8 bases, leaving 21 bases between the germline ends. This CDR3 has 15 residues. The V gene's germline CDR1 is SGHVS and CDR2 FNYEAQ. CDR3 residues: CASSRSTFGTQEAFF. As DNA, the CDR3 is TGTGCCAGCAGCCGATCAACATTCGGGACACAAGAAGCTTTCTTT.

In this sample, this clone turned up once. The CDR3 region has the DNA TGCGCCAGCAAATGGGACAGGAACTATGGCTACACCTTC. It specifies CASKWDRNYGYTF. The chain employs TRBV10-1 and TRBJ1-2, with 8 positions matching TRBD1. Trimming took 7 bases from V and 2 from J; bases not matched to a gene: 3. The V gene's germline CDR1 is WNHNN and CDR2 SYGVQD (reference sequence). There are 13 residues in the CDR3.

In this sample, this clone turned up once. The chain carries TRBV7-2 and TRBJ1-2, with 9 bases that match TRBD1. Germline trimming cut 2 bases from V and 4 bases from J; bases unmatched to any gene: 5. This CDR3 spans 15 amino acids. Germline CDR1 SGHTA, CDR2 FQGNSA. CDR3 protein: CASSLWDRDFYGYTF. CDR3 in DNA: TGTGCCAGCAGCTTATGGGACAGGGATTTCTATGGCTACACCTTC.

The chain is built from TRBV6-5 and TRBJ1-1, with 7 bases aligning to TRBD1. There are 14 residues in the CDR3. V gave up 0 bases and J gave up 7 bases; unmatched junction bases: 5. From germline, CDR1 is MNHEY and CDR2 SVGAGI. CDR3 in DNA: TGTGCCAGCAGTTACTCGGCAAGACAGGGTGAAGCTTTCTTT. Its translation is CASSYSARQGEAFF.

In this sample, this clone turned up once. This sequence joins TRBV5-1 and TRBJ2-5, with 9 positions matching TRBD1. The CDR3 sequence is 19 residues long. Germline V gives CDR1 SGHRS, CDR2 YFSETQ. V was clipped by 0 bases and J by 4 bases; unmatched bases: 16. CDR3 residues: CASSLAGTGHMNFVETQYF. CDR3 DNA: TGCGCCAGCAGCTTGGCCGGGACAGGGCATATGAATTTCGTAGAGACCCAGTACTTC.

This clone was seen only once. The chain links TRBV27 to TRBJ1-1, with 8 bases matching TRBD1. This CDR3 region has 14 residues. J lost 4 bases, V lost 3 bases, and 4 bases had no gene match. CDR1 MNHEY and CDR2 SMNVEV come from the germline V gene (reference sequence). The CDR3 is CASSFDRGGTEAFF. The CDR3 region has the DNA TGTGCCAGCAGTTTTGACAGGGGTGGCACTGAAGCTTTCTTT.

The gene calls are TRBV7-3 and TRBJ2-5; D call uncertain. Per the germline V gene, CDR1 is SGHTA and CDR2 is FQGTGA. V was shortened by 5 bases and J by 3 bases, with 13 bases between the two germline ends. There are 14 residues in the CDR3. The CDR3 loop is CASSPSIREETQYF. The CDR3 coding sequence is TGTGCCAGCAGCCCCTCCATTCGGGAAGAGACCCAGTACTTC. Together with reference TRBV7-3 and TRBJ2-5, the CDR3 gives the full variable domain: GAGVSQTPSNKVTEKGKYVELRCDPISGHTALYWYRQSLGQGPEFLIYFQGTGAADDSGLPNDRFFAVRPEGSVSTLKIQRTERGDSAVYLCASSPSIREETQYFGPGTRLLVL.

There are a few counts of this clone. In the same sample, other DNA sequences code for this CDR3. As DNA, the CDR3 is TGTGCCAGCAGCCGGTCCTCCTACGAGCAGTACTTC. Its translation: CASSRSSYEQYF. The chain combines TRBV12-3 or TRBV12-4 with TRBJ2-7; D gene ambiguous. Trimming stripped 6 bases from V and 0 bases from J, with 6 bases between. The length of the CDR3 is 12 residues.

V is TRBV7-2 and J is TRBJ2-7, with D perhaps matching TRBD1 (6 bases). The CDR3 totals 15 residues. The germline CDR1 and CDR2 sequences are SGHTA and FQGNSA. V lost 2 bases and J 3 bases, leaving 14 bases between the germline ends. This chain's CDR3 is CASSLNGGSLYEQYF. The CDR3, as DNA: TGTGCCAGCAGCTTAAATGGGGGCTCCCTCTACGAGCAGTACTTC.

The chain employs TRBV7-9 and TRBJ2-3; TRBD2 agrees at 9 bases. CDR1 and CDR2 from the germline V gene are SEHNR and FQNEAQ (reference sequence). V gave up 3 bases and J gave up 0 bases; unmatched junction bases: 1. This CDR3 has 15 amino acids. CDR3 sequence (DNA): TGTGCCAGCAGCTTGCGGGGGGGCAGCACAGATACGCAGTATTTT. Its protein is CASSLRGGSTDTQYF.

The chain is built from TRBV5-4 and TRBJ2-3, with 10 bases that match TRBD2. This CDR3 is built from 16 residues. The germline CDR1 and CDR2 sequences are SGHNT and YYREEE (reference sequence). With V trimmed by 6 bases and J by 4 bases, 11 bases remained unmatched. CDR3 sequence: CASNGERGGPADTQYF. The CDR3 DNA reads TGTGCCAGCAATGGGGAGCGGGGGGGCCCGGCAGATACGCAGTATTTT.

V and J are TRBV10-3 and TRBJ2-5; 8 bases fit TRBD2. V was pared by 4 bases and J by 0 bases, with 10 bases of the junction left unmatched. The CDR3 is 17 amino acids. Germline values: CDR1 ENHRY, CDR2 SYGVKD. CDR3 bases: TGTGCCATCAGTGCCGGGGGGGCTAGCGGGTACCAAGAGACCCAGTACTTC. Translation gives CAISAGGASGYQETQYF.

This clone was detected a few times. J is TRBJ1-2 and V is TRBV7-2; D may be TRBD1 (5 bases). This CDR3 region has 14 residues. V gave up 0 bases and J gave up 2 bases, with 7 bases separating them. The V gene's germline CDR1 is SGHTA and CDR2 FQGNSA. The CDR3 DNA reads TGTGCCAGCAGCTTAGCTTCAGGGAACTATGGCTACACCTTC. It yields the protein CASSLASGNYGYTF.

The gene calls are TRBV7-2 and TRBJ2-7; a weak D match, TRBD1 (6 bases). V was pared by 3 bases and J by 0 bases, with 12 bases between. Germline CDR1 and CDR2: SGHTA and FQGNSA. This CDR3 contains 15 residues. CDR3 sequence (DNA): TGTGCCAGCAGCTTTTGGGGGCAAAGCTCCTACGAGCAGTACTTC. Translation: CASSFWGQSSYEQYF. The full variable domain, rest sourced from reference TRBV7-2 and TRBJ2-7, is GAGVSQSPSNKVTEKGKDVELRCDPISGHTALYWYRQSLGQGLEFLIYFQGNSAPDKSGLPSDRFSAERTGGSVSTLTIQRTQQEDSAVYLCASSFWGQSSYEQYFGPGTRLTVT.

The chain links TRBV7-3 to TRBJ2-5, with 9 bases matching TRBD1. This CDR3 contains 14 residues. Germline V gene sequence: CDR1 SGHTA, CDR2 FQGTGA. With V trimmed by 3 bases and J by 4 bases, 3 bases remained unmatched. CDR3 sequence reads: CASSLGTGSETQYF. Written as DNA, the CDR3 is TGTGCCAGCAGCTTGGGGACAGGGTCAGAGACCCAGTACTTC.

This chain links TRBV7-2 with TRBJ2-7, with a tentative D call TRBD1 (6 bases). V lost 6 bases to trimming and J lost 6 bases, with 18 bases between them. In germline, CDR1 is SGHTA, CDR2 FQGNSA. The CDR3 loop spans 14 amino acids. CDR3 sequence reads: CASRPDRPPGEQYF. Written as DNA, the CDR3 is TGTGCCAGCAGACCTGACAGGCCCCCGGGCGAGCAGTACTTC.

The V and J genes are TRBV5-1 and TRBJ2-7, with TRBD2 matching 7 bases. Per the germline V gene, CDR1 is SGHRS and CDR2 is YFSETQ. V was pared by 0 bases and J by 3 bases, with 9 bases of the junction left unmatched. The CDR3 sequence is 16 residues long. The CDR3 sequence: CASSLVGGEGLYEQYF. In DNA form, the CDR3 reads TGCGCCAGCAGCTTGGTCGGCGGGGAGGGCCTCTACGAGCAGTACTTC. Full variable domain (missing parts from reference TRBV5-1 and TRBJ2-7): KAGVTQTPRYLIKTRGQQVTLSCSPISGHRSVSWYQQTPGQGLQFLFEYFSETQRNKGNFPGRFSGRQFSNSRSEMNVSTLELGDSALYLCASSLVGGEGLYEQYFGPGTRLTVT.

The gene calls are TRBV29-1 and TRBJ2-5; 9 bases map to TRBD2. V lost 6 bases to trimming and J lost 6 bases; unmatched junction nucleotides: 8. Germline CDR1 SQVTM, CDR2 ANQGSEA. The CDR3 is 13 residues long. CDR3 in DNA: TGCAGCGTCGGGACTAGCAAGAGGAAGACCCAGTACTTC. Protein: CSVGTSKRKTQYF.

The V gene is TRBV10-3, the J gene TRBJ2-7; 11 nucleotides agree with TRBD2. The CDR3 runs 21 residues. CDR1 ENHRY and CDR2 SYGVKD come from the germline V gene. The J segment lost 0 bases and the V segment lost 3 bases, leaving 19 bases of the junction unmatched. The CDR3: CAISDSPLRLAGGRSSYEQYF. The CDR3 DNA is TGTGCCATCAGTGATTCACCCCTCCGGCTAGCGGGGGGTAGAAGCTCCTACGAGCAGTACTTC.

This chain uses TRBV30 with TRBJ2-5, with D tentatively TRBD2 (5 bases). Trimming removed 0 bases at V and 5 bases at J, with 10 bases between. The CDR3 is 13 amino acids. Germline V gives CDR1 GTSNPN, CDR2 SVGIG (reference sequence). CDR3 DNA sequence: TGTGCCTGGAGTGTACAGCGGAGGGAGACCCAGTACTTC. Translated: CAWSVQRRETQYF. The variable domain in full, with the rest retrieved from reference TRBV30 and TRBJ2-5, is SQTIHQWPATLVQPVGSPLSLECTVEGTSNPNLYWYRQAAGRGLQLLFYSVGIGQISSEVPQNLSASRPQDRQFILSSKKLLLSDSGFYLCAWSVQRRETQYFGPGTRLLVL.

The chain employs TRBV19 and TRBJ1-2, with TRBD1 matching 10 bases. Germline CDR1 reads LNHDA; CDR2 reads SQIVND (reference sequence). The CDR3 spans 14 residues. Trimming at V came to 5 bases and at J to 8 bases, leaving 8 bases not matched to a gene. Written as DNA, the CDR3 is TGTGCCAGTAGTGGGGGGACAGGGGTCCGCGGCTACACCTTC. It specifies CASSGGTGVRGYTF. Looking up the rest from reference TRBV19 and TRBJ1-2 gives the full variable domain: DGGITQSPKYLFRKEGQNVTLSCEQNLNHDAMYWYRQDPGQGLRLIYYSQIVNDFQKGDIAEGYSVSREKKESFPLTVTSAQKNPTAFYLCASSGGTGVRGYTFGSGTRLTVV.

The V and J genes are TRBV5-6 and TRBJ1-2, with a tentative D call TRBD1 (6 bases). Per the germline V gene, CDR1 is SGHDT and CDR2 is YYEEEE. The ends were cut back, 2 bases at V and 6 bases at J, with 14 bases in the middle. The CDR3 totals 14 residues. The DNA of the CDR3 is TGTGCCAGCAGCTTAGGGACAAGGCCTCATGGCTACACCTTC. This gives the protein CASSLGTRPHGYTF.

The chain links TRBV27 to TRBJ2-1, with TRBD1 as a possible D gene (6 bases). Trimming shortened V by 6 bases and J by 8 bases, and 11 bases separated the two germline ends. The CDR3 spans 12 residues. Germline lookup yields CDR1 MNHEY and CDR2 SMNVEV (reference sequence). This CDR3 reads CASRKGVDEQFF. CDR3 DNA: TGTGCCAGCAGGAAGGGGGTCGATGAGCAGTTCTTC.